This TCR beta chain was recovered during a study of persistence of HIV-infected CD4 T cells. Across the whole study: Median time on suppressive ART was 7 to 9 years. Study results and caveats: Degenerate expanded CDR3beta sequences were enriched among CMV- and Gag-responding cells.

Nonspecific anti-CD3/anti-CD28 bead stimulation represents the broad CD4+ T cell repertoire. Sorting selected CD4+ T cells upregulating both CD40 ligand and CD69. Donors were HIV-1-infected adults who began suppressive ART during chronic infection. On this clone itself: Its antigen remains unknown.

J gave up 1 base and V 4 bases, and 0 bases lay outside the gene matches. The germline gives CDR1 SNHLY, CDR2 FYNNEI. The CDR3 spans 14 residues. The libraries were made with immunoSEQ version 4 in survey mode. TCRdb's table, derived via immunoSEQ multiplex PCR, lists solely in-frame clones and lacks some. The sample has about 46,000 clones; approximately 90% are singletons. This chain joins TRBV2 and TRBJ2-3; 9 bases match TRBD2. The sample in question was CD4+ T cells sorted from PBMCs after roughly 18-hour stimulation, obtained from a patient who received antiretroviral therapy. The source of this sequence is an adult woman with HIV who was CMV-seropositive. CDR3 in amino acids: CASSVAGGTDTQYF. The CDR3 nucleotides are TGTGCCAGCAGTGTAGCGGGAGGCACAGATACGCAGTATTTT.